What follows is one TCR beta chain and its context. The antigen is unknown. The data stem from a study of T cell repertoires in cytomegalovirus infection. As for the study in general: HLA-C-restricted CMV epitopes, recently identified, and well-studied HLA-B-restricted ones were used by the study. Public signatures in TCR beta pointed to CMV infection and matching HLA type.

Study-level points and caveats: CMV-specific HLA-C-restricted TCR beta clonotypes dominated the ex vivo response. Carriers of CMV plus the relevant HLA were identified by cumulative public TCR beta family frequency.

TCRdb used MiXCR to reprocess the reads, holding one entry per CDR3 protein. Of hundreds of thousands of distinct CDR3 sequences detected, 30% to 40% appear once; the ten largest clones hold 18%. The germline CDR1 and CDR2 sequences are SEHNR and FQNEAQ (reference sequence). The CDR3 spans 15 residues. V was pared by 6 bases and J by 0 bases, with 12 bases between. The J gene is TRBJ2-1, the V gene TRBV7-9; no clear D gene. The sequence was collected from a human donor in good health (CMV status not recorded). Some clones in this sample may be carry-over from other donors' samples. The sample here was cultured PBMCs, taken from culture after CMV antigen stimulation. CDR3 nucleotides: TGTGCCAGCAGAGGTATTCAAAGCTCCTACAATGAGCAGTTCTTC. Its translation: CASRGIQSSYNEQFF.